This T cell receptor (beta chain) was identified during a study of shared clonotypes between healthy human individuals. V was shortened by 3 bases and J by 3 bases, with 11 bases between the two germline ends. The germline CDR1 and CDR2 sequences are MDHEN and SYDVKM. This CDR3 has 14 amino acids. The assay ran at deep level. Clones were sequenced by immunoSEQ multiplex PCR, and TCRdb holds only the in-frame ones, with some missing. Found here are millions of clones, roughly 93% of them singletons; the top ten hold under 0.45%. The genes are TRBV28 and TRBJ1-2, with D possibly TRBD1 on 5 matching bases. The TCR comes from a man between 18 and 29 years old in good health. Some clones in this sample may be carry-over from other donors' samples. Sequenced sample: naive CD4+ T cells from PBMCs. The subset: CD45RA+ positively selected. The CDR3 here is CASSFPGTDYGYTF. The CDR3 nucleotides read TGTGCCAGCAGTTTTCCAGGGACGGACTATGGCTACACCTTC.